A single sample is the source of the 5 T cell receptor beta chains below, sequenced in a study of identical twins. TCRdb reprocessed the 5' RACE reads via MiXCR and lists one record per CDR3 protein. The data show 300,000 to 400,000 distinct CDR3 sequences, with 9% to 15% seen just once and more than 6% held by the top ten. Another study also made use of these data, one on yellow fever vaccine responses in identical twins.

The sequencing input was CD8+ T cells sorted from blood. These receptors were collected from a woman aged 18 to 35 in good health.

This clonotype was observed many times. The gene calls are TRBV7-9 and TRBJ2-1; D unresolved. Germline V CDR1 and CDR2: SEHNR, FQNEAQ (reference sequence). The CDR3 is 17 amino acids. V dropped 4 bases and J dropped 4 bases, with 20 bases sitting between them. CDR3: CASSSSLLGARYNEQFF. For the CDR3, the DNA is TGTGCCAGCAGCTCTAGTTTGTTAGGCGCACGATACAATGAGCAGTTCTTC.

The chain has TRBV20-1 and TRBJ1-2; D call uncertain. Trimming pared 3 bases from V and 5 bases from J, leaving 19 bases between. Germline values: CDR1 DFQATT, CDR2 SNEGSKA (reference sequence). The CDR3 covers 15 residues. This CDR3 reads CSARPRDSWTYGYTF. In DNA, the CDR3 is TGCAGTGCTAGGCCTCGGGATTCGTGGACTTATGGCTACACCTTC.

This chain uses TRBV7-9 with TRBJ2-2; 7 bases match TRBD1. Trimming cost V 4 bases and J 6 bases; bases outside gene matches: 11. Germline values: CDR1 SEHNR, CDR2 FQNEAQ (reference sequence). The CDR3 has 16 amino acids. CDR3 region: CASSYPGTGAPGELFF. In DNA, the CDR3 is TGTGCCAGCAGCTACCCTGGCACAGGGGCCCCCGGGGAGCTGTTTTTT. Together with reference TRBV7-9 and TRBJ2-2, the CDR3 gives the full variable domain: DTGVSQNPRHKITKRGQNVTFRCDPISEHNRLYWYRQTLGQGPEFLTYFQNEAQLEKSRLLSDRFSAERPKGSFSTLEIQRTEQGDSAMYLCASSYPGTGAPGELFFGEGSRLTVL.

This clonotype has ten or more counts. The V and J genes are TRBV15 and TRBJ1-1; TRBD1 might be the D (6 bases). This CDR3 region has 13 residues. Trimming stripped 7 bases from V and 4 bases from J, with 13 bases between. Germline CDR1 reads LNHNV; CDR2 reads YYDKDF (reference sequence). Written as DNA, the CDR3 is TGTGCCACCACACAGGGAGAGGCCACTGAAGCTTTCTTT. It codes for CATTQGEATEAFF.

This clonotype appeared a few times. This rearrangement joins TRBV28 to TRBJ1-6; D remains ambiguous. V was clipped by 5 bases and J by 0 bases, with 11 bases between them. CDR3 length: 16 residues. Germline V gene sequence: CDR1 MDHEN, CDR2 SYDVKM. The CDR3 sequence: CASSTRQSSYNSPLHF. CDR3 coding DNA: TGTGCCAGCAGTACCCGACAAAGCTCCTATAATTCACCCCTCCACTTT.